The 17 T cell receptor beta chains given below trace back to one sample, sequenced in a study of CD8+CD57+ T cells in acquired aplastic anemia. Template material for TCR beta VDJ and CDR3 profiling consisted of genomic DNA. MiXCR was run by TCRdb on the reads, yielding one entry per CDR3 protein. The sample carries 400,000 to 450,000 distinct CDR3 sequences, roughly 68% recorded once. The sample was sorted CD4+, CD8+, or CD8+CD57+ T cells (not recorded which) from PBMCs. All receptors derive from a human donor in good health, serving as a control.

This clonotype was recorded a few times. A much larger clone lies one base from this, so it may be a read error. J is TRBJ1-5 and V is TRBV10-3; TRBD1 aligns across 8 bases. CDR3 length: 19 amino acids. CDR1 is ENHRY and CDR2 is SYGVKD in the germline V gene. The CDR3 coding sequence is TGTGCCAGCAGTCATAGACCCGGGACAGGTCCTAGTAGCAATCAGCCCCAGCATTTT. Its protein product is CASSHRPGTGPSSNQPQHF.

About this clonotype itself: Compared with germline, one end of the junction differs, possibly owing to a read error. The V call is TRBV5-1, the J call TRBJ1-4; D is unclear. Germline loops: CDR1 SGHRS, CDR2 YFSETQ. The CDR3 is made up of 14 amino acids. Here the CDR3 DNA reads TGTGCCAGCAGCATAGTGAGGCAGAATGAAAAACTGTTTTTT. This sequence encodes CASSIVRQNEKLFF.

This chain joins TRBV7-2 and TRBJ2-5; either TRBD1 or TRBD2 may fit D (5 bases each). Germline values: CDR1 SGHTA, CDR2 FQGNSA. This CDR3 contains 15 residues. V was pared by 3 bases and J by 7 bases, with 18 bases between. The CDR3 DNA reads as TGTGCCAGCAGCTTCCCTTCCGGGGCCCATGGGACCCAGTACTTC. It is translated as CASSFPSGAHGTQYF.

This clonotype has only one observation. This chain links TRBV7-2 with TRBJ2-1, with a possible D match to TRBD2 (7 bases). Germline loops: CDR1 SGHTA, CDR2 FQGNSA. V lost 3 bases and J lost 11, with 20 bases in between. The CDR3 consists of 15 residues. The CDR3 region has the DNA TGTGCCAGCAGCTTCAGGGGAGGGGATCAGCCCCAGCAGTTCTTC. Protein: CASSFRGGDQPQQFF. The whole variable domain, filled in from reference TRBV7-2 and TRBJ2-1, reads GAGVSQSPSNKVTEKGKDVELRCDPISGHTALYWYRQSLGQGLEFLIYFQGNSAPDKSGLPSDRFSAERTGGSVSTLTIQRTQQEDSAVYLCASSFRGGDQPQQFFGPGTRLTVL.

This clonotype was recorded at least ten times. The V call is TRBV3-1, the J call TRBJ2-1, with TRBD2 matching 9 bases. With 5 bases clipped from V and 4 bases from J, the junction kept 3 bases outside the gene matches. From germline, CDR1 is LGHDT and CDR2 YNNKEL (reference sequence). The CDR3 loop spans 14 amino acids. The CDR3 nucleotides are TGTGCCAGCAGCAGGAGCGGGGGGTACAATGAGCAGTTCTTC. It specifies CASSRSGGYNEQFF.

This clonotype was counted between two and nine times. The chain has TRBV19 and TRBJ2-3; the D is unclear. Germline V gives CDR1 LNHDA, CDR2 SQIVND (reference sequence). The ends were cut back, 1 base at V and 6 bases at J, with 5 bases in the middle. This CDR3 is 12 amino acids long. CDR3 DNA: TGTGCCAGTAGTATAGTGCCGGATACGCAGTATTTT. As protein: CASSIVPDTQYF.

This clonotype was recorded a few times. At one end, the junction sequence differs from germline, possibly due to a read error. The V and J genes are TRBV29-1 and TRBJ2-7, with 8 bases matching TRBD2. CDR3 length: 13 residues. Germline V gives CDR1 SQVTM, CDR2 ANQGSEA. CDR3 coding DNA: TGCAGCGTCCGTAGCGGGATCTCCCACGAGCAGTACTTC. Translated: CSVRSGISHEQYF.

Note on this clonotype: Relative to the germline gene, one junction end is altered; a read error may explain this. The V call is TRBV20-1, the J call TRBJ2-7; TRBD1 is a possible D gene (5 bases). The CDR3 length is 16 residues. Germline V lookup: CDR1 DFQATT, CDR2 SNEGSKA (reference sequence). Here the CDR3 reads CSARGVSLRGITEQYF. CDR3 sequence (DNA): TGCAGTGCTAGAGGGGTTAGTTTAAGGGGTATCACGGAGCAGTACTTT.

CDR3 region: CASSVAGGMDDYTF. The CDR3 DNA follows: TGTGCCAGCAGCGTCGCGGGGGGCATGGATGACTACACCTTC. J is TRBJ1-2 and V is TRBV6-6, with D possibly being TRBD1 (6 bases). The CDR3 covers 14 residues. The germline gives CDR1 MNHNY, CDR2 SVGAGI (reference sequence). V lost 6 bases and J 10 bases, leaving 21 bases between the germline ends.

A single count supports this clonotype. At one end the junction does not follow the germline gene, possibly because of a read error. The chain joins TRBV29-1 to TRBJ2-7, with a possible D match to TRBD2 (6 bases). This CDR3 comprises 14 residues. Germline V gene lookup returns CDR1 SQVTM and CDR2 ANQGSEA. CDR3 residues: CSVRRDGSHDEQFW. The CDR3 coding sequence is TGCAGCGTGCGCCGGGACGGGAGCCACGACGAGCAGTTCTGG.

This clonotype has only one observation. This chain joins TRBV5-1 and TRBJ1-5, with 7 bases aligning to TRBD1. CDR1 and CDR2 (germline): SGHRS, YFSETQ. The CDR3 is 18 amino acids. Trimming removed 2 bases from V and 0 bases from J; junction bases left unmatched: 11. The CDR3, as DNA: TGCGCCAGCAGCTTACTGCTGGGGACAGATTATAGCAATCAGCCCCAGCATTTT. It specifies CASSLLLGTDYSNQPQHF. Full variable domain (missing parts from reference TRBV5-1 and TRBJ1-5): KAGVTQTPRYLIKTRGQQVTLSCSPISGHRSVSWYQQTPGQGLQFLFEYFSETQRNKGNFPGRFSGRQFSNSRSEMNVSTLELGDSALYLCASSLLLGTDYSNQPQHFGDGTRLSIL.

V usage is TRBV3-1 and J usage is TRBJ1-1; no clear D gene. The CDR3 extends over 16 amino acids. With 5 bases removed from V and 10 bases from J, the gap between germline ends came to 26 bases. CDR1 is LGHDT, CDR2 YNNKEL, per germline (reference sequence). The CDR3 loop is CASSKGSSVTIGGAFF. DNA of the CDR3: TGTGCCAGCAGCAAAGGAAGCTCGGTCACGATCGGTGGAGCTTTCTTT.

This clonotype was recorded at least ten times. A much larger clone lies one base from this, so it may be a read error. This chain uses TRBV19 with TRBJ1-2, with D tentatively TRBD1 (6 bases). Germline-derived CDR1 and CDR2 are LNHDA and SQIVND (reference sequence). This CDR3 region has 15 residues. CDR3 sequence (DNA): TGTGCCGGTAGTACCGGTGGGGGGACAAGATATGGCTACACCTTC. It encodes CAGSTGGGTRYGYTF. The whole variable domain, filled in from reference TRBV19 and TRBJ1-2, reads DGGITQSPKYLFRKEGQNVTLSCEQNLNHDAMYWYRQDPGQGLRLIYYSQIVNDFQKGDIAEGYSVSREKKESFPLTVTSAQKNPTAFYLCAGSTGGGTRYGYTFGSGTRLTVV.

This clonotype was picked up many times. The chain couples TRBV5-1 to TRBJ1-6; a possible D gene is TRBD1 (5 bases). V dropped 4 bases and J dropped 7 bases, with 15 bases sitting between them. CDR1 is SGHRS and CDR2 is YFSETQ in the germline V gene. The CDR3 has 15 residues. The CDR3 nucleotides are TGCGCCAGCAGCCTCTCTCAGGGTTCGAATTCACCCCTCCACTTT. It encodes CASSLSQGSNSPLHF.

For this clonotype: Its ends do not fully match the called genes, so a read error is possible. The J gene is TRBJ2-7, the V gene TRBV24-1; no reliable D call. This CDR3 contains 13 residues. Germline CDR1 is KGHDR and CDR2 is SFDVKD. The CDR3 DNA reads as TGTGCCACCGGTGATCGACCAGTTGGCGAGCAGTACTTC. Translated, it gives CATGDRPVGEQYF.

As concerns this clonotype: The CDR3 carries no conserved terminal phenylalanine or tryptophan, so it likely arises from a read error. No DNA is shown, since the ends of the CDR3 on it are uncertain; the CDR3 is the one TCRdb lists. This chain links TRBV7-2 with TRBJ1-2; TRBD1 reflects the table's D call only, with no check against the DNA. The CDR3 has 13 residues if both end residues are counted. Germline values: CDR1 SGHTA, CDR2 FQGNSA. The CDR3 protein is CASSGQVSHPSTL.

The genes are TRBV20-1 and TRBJ2-5, with a weak D call TRBD1 (5 bases). Germline V gene lookup returns CDR1 DFQATT and CDR2 SNEGSKA (reference sequence). V lost 1 base, J lost 9 bases, and 15 bases lay in between. The CDR3 extends over 13 amino acids. Here the CDR3 reads CSARAAGQHAQYF. CDR3 nucleotides: TGCAGTGCTAGAGCGGCAGGACAACACGCCCAGTACTTC.